This TCR beta chain was documented in a study of OX40 agonist ivuxolimab in advanced cancers. Study at large: An anti-OX40 (CD134) antibody with agonistic activity, ivuxolimab, was administered to patients. Averaging roughly 60 years in age, with a range of 23 to 79, the cohort was more than 75% male. Study-wide results and caveats: On average, CD8+ T cells had more expanded clones than CD4+.

Exclusion applied to patients with autoimmune disease history or systemic immunosuppression. V gave up 8 bases and J gave up 5 bases; unmatched junction bases: 10. There are 14 residues in the CDR3. Profiling relied on immunoSEQ multiplex PCR, and the TCRdb table lists in-frame clones only, not all of them. The sample has over 25,000 clones, 80% to 95% seen once; the top ten hold over 8%. With regard to this clone: No antigen is known for it.

V is TRBV5-3 and J is TRBJ2-7; 10 bases agree with TRBD1. TRBV5-3 has ORF status, its function being uncertain. This TCR was sampled from an adult with an advanced solid tumor such as melanoma, head and neck, liver or kidney cancer. The source was CD4+ or CD8+ T cells sorted from blood, collected in a trial of the OX40 agonist ivuxolimab. CDR3 in amino acids: CASSPGQGIHEQYF. DNA of the CDR3: TGTGCCAGCAGCCCGGGACAGGGGATCCACGAGCAGTACTTC.